These T cell receptor beta chains were read from a single sample in a study of cytomegalovirus exposure and HLA in healthy donors. Profiled with immunoSEQ multiplex PCR; TCRdb holds only in-frame clones, not every one. The sample shows roughly 200,000 clones, 65% to 85% of them seen only once. Sequencing was performed on PBMCs. These receptors were taken from a man aged 55 to 70 in good health and CMV-seronegative. CDR3s include the opening cysteine and the closing phenylalanine or tryptophan. D genes are given only for firm matches. A row's size may be missing; if present it is once, few, many or a size class.

>TRBV10-3|TRBD2|TRBJ2-7|.|14
TGTGCCATCAGTGAGACTAGCGGTTCCTACGAGCAGTACTTC
CAISETSGSYEQYF
>TRBV6-1|.|TRBJ1-6|.|13
TGTGCCAGCACTCAGGGGCGTAATTCACCCCTCCACTTT
CASTQGRNSPLHF
>TRBV6-5|.|TRBJ1-2|.|15
TGTGCCAGCAGTTACGCCGGGTCTCGAGGGTATGGCTACACCTTC
CASSYAGSRGYGYTF
>TRBV7-7|TRBD1|TRBJ2-3|.|15
TGTGCCAGCAGCTTGCGGGACAGGGGCACAGATACGCAGTATTTT
CASSLRDRGTDTQYF
>TRBV15|TRBD2|TRBJ2-7|.|19
TGTGCCACCTCCCAGGGGCTAGCGGGATCCCTTTCAGACTACTACGAGCAGTACTTC
CATSQGLAGSLSDYYEQYF
>TRBV6-6|TRBD1|TRBJ2-1|.|12
TGTGCCAGCTGCTCCAGGGGGCATGAGCAGTTCTTC
CASCSRGHEQFF
>TRBV5-1|TRBD1|TRBJ2-7|.|15
TGCGCCAGCAGCCTGGGCCCGGGACAGGGCGCCGAGCAGTACTTC
CASSLGPGQGAEQYF
>TRBV9|TRBD1|TRBJ2-3|few|16
TGTGCCAGCAGCGCCTACCCCAGGGGGAGCACAGATACGCAGTATTTT
CASSAYPRGSTDTQYF
>TRBV28|TRBD1|TRBJ1-5|few|15
TGTGCCAGCAGACCTACAGGGGATGTCAATCAGCCCCAGAATTTT
CASRPTGDVNQPQNF
>TRBV27|.|TRBJ1-1|.|14
TGTGCCAGCAGTTTATCGACAGGGAACACTGAAGCTTTCTTT
CASSLSTGNTEAFF
>TRBV11-2|.|TRBJ2-5|.|15
TGTGCCAGCAGCCCGGTGGGGAGCGGGCGGGAGACCCAGTACTTC
CASSPVGSGRETQYF
>TRBV23-1|.|TRBJ1-1|.|16
TGCGCCAGCAGTCAATCCCTCCCGGGGTGTGGCACTGAAGCTTTCTTT
CASSQSLPGCGTEAFF
>TRBV4-2|TRBD1|TRBJ1-1|.|14
TGTGCCAGCAGCCAAATAGACAGGGCCACTGAAGCTTTCTTT
CASSQIDRATEAFF
>TRBV5-1|TRBD1|TRBJ2-3|.|15
TGCGCCAGCAGTCCATGGGACAGGCCCACAGATACGCAGTATTTT
CASSPWDRPTDTQYF
>TRBV28|.|TRBJ2-7|.|13
TGTGCCAGCAGTTTAGAGGACAGCTACGAGCAGTACTTC
CASSLEDSYEQYF
>TRBV5-1|TRBD1|TRBJ2-7|.|13
TGCGCCAGCAGCTTTGGGACAGGGTACGAGCAGTACTTC
CASSFGTGYEQYF
>TRBV5-1|.|TRBJ1-1|.|14
TGCGCCAGCAGCATAACCAGGGGCAGCACTGAAGCTTTCTTT
CASSITRGSTEAFF
>TRBV13|TRBD1|TRBJ1-1|.|14
TGTGCCAGCAGCCCCCCGGGACAGGGTGATTCAGCTTTCTTT
CASSPPGQGDSAFF
>TRBV7-2|.|TRBJ2-2|.|13
TGTGCCAGCAGCTCCCTGAACACCGGGGAGCTGTTTTTT
CASSSLNTGELFF
>TRBV4-1|TRBD1|TRBJ2-7|.|15
TGCGCCAGCAGCATAAGGACAGGGGAGGCCTACGAGCAGTACTTC
CASSIRTGEAYEQYF
>TRBV15|.|TRBJ2-1|few|14
TGTGCCACCAGCAGAGACGGGGGACGGAATGAGCAGTTCTTC
CATSRDGGRNEQFF
>TRBV13|TRBD1|TRBJ1-3|.|17
TGTGCCAGCAGCTTAGGCTCACTCCAGGGGGGCGGAAACACCATATATTTT
CASSLGSLQGGGNTIYF
>TRBV10-3|TRBD2|TRBJ2-3|.|16
TGTGCCATCAGTGGATCTAGCGGGAGGCGAACAGATACGCAGTATTTT
CAISGSSGRRTDTQYF
>TRBV7-8|TRBD1|TRBJ1-5|.|14
TGTGCCAGCAGCGGGACAGTAAGCAATCAGCCCCAGCATTTT
CASSGTVSNQPQHF
>TRBV10-3|.|TRBJ1-5|.|13
TGTGCCATCAGCGGTAGGGGGAATCAGCCCCAGCATTTT
CAISGRGNQPQHF
>TRBV6-5|.|TRBJ2-7|.|14
TGTGCCAGCAGTTACCGACAGGATAGCTACGAGCAGTACTTC
CASSYRQDSYEQYF
>TRBV28|.|TRBJ2-1|.|13
TGTGCCAGCGGCCACTTAGCTAAAAATGAGCAGTTCTTC
CASGHLAKNEQFF
>TRBV11-3|.|TRBJ2-1|.|13
TGTGCCAGCAGCTTAAGCCGAAACAATGAGCAGTTCTTC
CASSLSRNNEQFF
>TRBV5-8|.|TRBJ1-5|.|14
TGTGCCAGCAGTTGGCAGGATAGCAATCAGCCCCAGCATTTT
CASSWQDSNQPQHF
>TRBV7-9|.|TRBJ1-1|.|14
TGTGCCAGCAGCCACCGACGGAGCAATGGCGAAGCTTTCTTT
CASSHRRSNGEAFF
>TRBV4-3|.|TRBJ2-3|.|14
TGCGCCAGCAGCCATTCAGTGTCGGGAGATACGCAGTATTTT
CASSHSVSGDTQYF
>TRBV7-2|.|TRBJ1-2|.|12
TGTGCCAGCAGCCCAAACCAGAGGGGCTACACCTTC
CASSPNQRGYTF